Shown below are 14 T cell receptor beta chains from a single sample sequenced in a study of T cell clonality in common variable immunodeficiency. The table came from immunoSEQ multiplex PCR; TCRdb's copy has only in-frame clones and leaves some out. The sample includes 35,000 to 50,000 clones, none of them occurring once. The specimen sequenced was peripheral blood mononuclear cells. The receptors were gathered from a person between 18 and 69 years old in good health.

A few counts support this clone. The read ends 3 residues before the CDR3 terminus; that terminus is restored from the germline J gene. V is TRBV19 and J is TRBJ2-7; 8 bases are shared with TRBD1. The CDR3 is 15 amino acids. In germline, CDR1 is LNHDA, CDR2 SQIVND (reference sequence). The J segment lost 2 bases and the V segment lost 2 bases, leaving 5 bases of the junction unmatched. The part of the CDR3 DNA that was read is TGTGCCAGTAGTATATGGGGACAGGCGACCTACGAG. Encoded protein: CASSIWGQATYE. The complete CDR3 sequence is CASSIWGQATYEQYF.

This clone was seen at least ten times. The sequenced fragment ends 3 residues before the CDR3 boundary, so the rest is inferred from the germline J gene. The chain employs TRBV13 and TRBJ2-1, with 12 positions matching TRBD2. This CDR3 has 17 residues. CDR1 PRHDT and CDR2 FYEKMQ come from the germline V gene (reference sequence). V was pared by 3 bases and J by 5 bases, with 8 bases of the junction left unmatched. The CDR3 region is CASSFLRLAGAHNEQFF. CDR3 DNA (partial): TGTGCCAGCAGCTTCCTTCGACTAGCGGGAGCACACAATGAG.

This clone has more than one count but fewer than ten. The read finishes 3 residues shy of the CDR3 end, and the germline J gene is used to complete it. V gene TRBV11-2 combines with J gene TRBJ2-1, with a tentative D call TRBD2 (5 bases). CDR1 SGHAT and CDR2 FQNNGV come from the germline V gene. V lost 0 bases and J lost 6, with 6 bases in between. The CDR3 consists of 13 residues. This chain's CDR3 is CASSLERVNEQFF. Partial CDR3 DNA: TGTGCCAGCAGCTTAGAGAGGGTCAATGAG.

This clone came up many times. Sequencing ends 3 residues short of the CDR3 end; the germline J gene provides the rest. The chain combines TRBV20-1 with TRBJ2-6; 10 bases agree with TRBD1. The CDR3 sequence is 17 residues long. V shed 6 bases, J shed 2 bases, and the junction held 10 bases outside the gene matches. Germline loops: CDR1 DFQATT, CDR2 SNEGSKA (reference sequence). The covered CDR3 bases are TGCAGTGCCTTACCGGGACAGGGGCCCCCTGGGGCCAACGTC. Protein sequence: CSALPGQGPPGANV. The full-length CDR3 reads as CSALPGQGPPGANVLTF.

The table lists this clone with many counts. CDR3 DNA (partial): TGTGCCAGCAGCATAGCGGGAGGGCCCGACGAG. This encodes CASSIAGGPDE. The full CDR3 is CASSIAGGPDEQYF. This rearrangement joins TRBV28 to TRBJ2-7; 11 bases map to TRBD2. The CDR3 goes on 3 residues after the read ends, and that part is filled in from the germline J gene. CDR3 length equals 14 residues. V lost 6 bases, J lost 5 bases, and 6 bases stayed unmatched. CDR1 MDHEN and CDR2 SYDVKM come from the germline V gene. The full variable domain, with the rest looked up from reference TRBV28 and TRBJ2-7, is DVKVTQSSRYLVKRTGEKVFLECVQDMDHENMFWYRQDPGLGLRLIYFSYDVKMKEKGDIPEGYSVSREKKERFSLILESASTNQTSMYLCASSIAGGPDEQYFGPGTRLTVT.

The sample holds many counts of this clone. The missing CDR3 end, 3 residues past where the read stops, is filled in from the germline J gene. The chain recombines TRBV19 with TRBJ2-2; possibly TRBD1 for D (5 bases). V was shortened by 2 bases and J by 4 bases, with 11 bases between the two germline ends. This CDR3 has 15 residues. Germline lookup yields CDR1 LNHDA and CDR2 SQIVND (reference sequence). CDR3 bases read: TGTGCCAGTAGTATAAGGGGCCGTACCACCGGGGAG. It translates to CASSIRGRTTGE. The whole CDR3 region reads CASSIRGRTTGELFF.

In its sample, this clone was seen many times. The CDR3 is cut off 3 residues early in the read; its end comes from the germline J gene. This rearrangement joins TRBV7-2 to TRBJ2-7, with 8 bases aligning to TRBD2. The CDR3 has 15 residues. The germline V gene encodes CDR1 SGHTA and CDR2 FQGNSA. Trimming cost V 5 bases and J 2 bases; bases outside gene matches: 8. The CDR3 protein is CASSPPAGAAYEQYF. CDR3 bases read: TGTGCCAGCAGCCCACCAGCGGGAGCAGCCTACGAG.

In its sample, this clone was seen a few times. The missing CDR3 end, 3 residues past where the read stops, is filled in from the germline J gene. V and J are TRBV19 and TRBJ2-3, with a tentative D call TRBD2 (5 bases). The germline gives CDR1 LNHDA, CDR2 SQIVND (reference sequence). The CDR3 has 19 amino acids. The sequenced CDR3 bases are TGTGCCAGTAGTATAGCCCCCCCCGCGATAGCGAGGCCCCAAGAGACG. It yields the protein CASSIAPPAIARPQET. The whole CDR3 reads CASSIAPPAIARPQETQYF.

At least ten counts were recorded for this clone. CDR3 sequence: CASSPDRGRGETYTF. The sequenced CDR3 bases are TGTGCCAGCAGCCCAGACAGGGGCCGGGGGGAGACC. V usage is TRBV5-4 and J usage is TRBJ1-2, with 8 bases matching TRBD1. The CDR3 end lies 3 residues beyond the end of the read and is filled in from the germline J gene. The CDR3 covers 15 residues. Germline assignment: CDR1 SGHNT and CDR2 YYREEE (reference sequence).

This clone was picked up many times. The read halts 3 residues ahead of the CDR3 end, with the missing end drawn from the germline J gene. The chain has TRBV5-1 and TRBJ1-1, with 7 bases identical to TRBD1. The CDR3 is 14 amino acids. Germline CDR1 is SGHRS and CDR2 is YFSETQ. Trimming took 4 bases from V and 5 from J; bases not matched to a gene: 8. CDR3 DNA (partial): TGCGCCAGCAGCCCAGGGACAGCTAGAACTGAA. Amino acids: CASSPGTARTE. The entire CDR3 reads CASSPGTARTEAFF.

Remarks on this clone: Read coverage stops 3 residues before the CDR3 terminus; the germline J gene supplies the remainder. The gene calls are TRBV18 and TRBJ1-2; no clear D gene. The V gene's germline CDR1 is KGHSH and CDR2 LQKENI. The CDR3 sequence is 15 residues long. CDR3 bases read: TGTGCCAGCTCACGCTCCAGCGGGAGTCTCAATGAC. Protein product: CASSRSSGSLND. The full CDR3 reads CASSRSSGSLNDYTF.

This clone was detected a few times. The CDR3 is cut off 3 residues early in the read; its end comes from the germline J gene. This chain links TRBV19 with TRBJ1-6; D possibly corresponds to TRBD1 (5 bases). Trimming removed 7 bases from V and 9 bases from J, with 16 bases in between. This CDR3 spans 14 amino acids. Germline lookup yields CDR1 LNHDA and CDR2 SQIVND (reference sequence). CDR3 protein: CASTAGLLRSPLHF. Partial CDR3 DNA: TGTGCCAGTACCGCGGGACTCCTCCGTTCACCC. The full variable domain, rest sourced from reference TRBV19 and TRBJ1-6, is DGGITQSPKYLFRKEGQNVTLSCEQNLNHDAMYWYRQDPGQGLRLIYYSQIVNDFQKGDIAEGYSVSREKKESFPLTVTSAQKNPTAFYLCASTAGLLRSPLHFGNGTRLTVT.

This clone was seen many times. The CDR3: CASSSARRDEKLFF. Incomplete CDR3 DNA: TGCGCCAGCAGCAGTGCTCGGCGGGATGAAAAA. The J gene is TRBJ1-4, the V gene TRBV5-1, with D uncertain. The DNA ends 3 residues before the CDR3 does, and the rest of the CDR3 is filled in from the germline J gene. V was shortened by 4 bases and J by 6 bases, with 13 bases between the two germline ends. CDR3 length: 14 residues. The germline CDR1 and CDR2 sequences are SGHRS and YFSETQ.

This clone was seen more than once but under ten times. The CDR3 goes on 3 residues after the read ends, and that part is filled in from the germline J gene. The chain has TRBV2 and TRBJ1-1, with TRBD1 as a possible D gene (6 bases). The V and J ends lost 4 bases and 5 bases respectively, with 14 bases between them. CDR1 and CDR2 (germline): SNHLY, FYNNEI. CDR3 size: 14 residues. This chain's CDR3 is CASSGGHLGTEAFF. The sequenced CDR3 bases are TGTGCCAGCAGTGGGGGACACCTCGGGACTGAA.